These 14 T cell receptor beta chains share one sample of origin, sequenced in a study of blood T cell repertoires in COVID-19. TCRdb keeps only in-frame clones here, not all; method: immunoSEQ multiplex PCR. Among under 250,000 clones listed, around 85% were seen once. Sequenced input: peripheral blood. The source is a woman aged 60 to 75 with active or convalescent COVID-19.

The J gene is TRBJ2-5, the V gene TRBV11-2; TRBD2 agrees at 7 bases. Trimming cost V 7 bases and J 5 bases; bases outside gene matches: 13. Per germline, CDR1 SGHAT and CDR2 FQNNGV. The CDR3 has 15 amino acids. In nucleotides, the CDR3 is TGTGCCAGCAACCGAGCGGGGATCTCCTCCGAGACCCAGTACTTC. It translates to CASNRAGISSETQYF.

This clone was counted only a few times. V is TRBV12-5 and J is TRBJ1-1; D is perhaps TRBD1 (5 bases). The CDR3 extends over 13 amino acids. The germline V gene encodes CDR1 LGHNT and CDR2 FRNRAP. Trimming cost V 6 bases and J 2 bases, with 10 bases left between them. CDR3 DNA: TGTGCTAGTGGGAGACAGATCAACACTGAAGCTTTCTTT. This sequence encodes CASGRQINTEAFF.

This clone was observed a few times. The chain employs TRBV7-9 and TRBJ1-2, with D unresolved. V shed 1 base and J shed 6 bases, with 6 bases lying between them. CDR1 is SEHNR, CDR2 FQNEAQ, per germline (reference sequence). The CDR3 loop spans 12 amino acids. CDR3 sequence reads: CASSLGVDGYTF. The CDR3 DNA is TGTGCCAGCAGCTTAGGAGTAGATGGCTACACCTTC.

J is TRBJ2-2 and V is TRBV3-1 (or the pseudogene TRBV3-2), with 12 bases identical to TRBD2. The CDR3 totals 16 residues. V shed 5 bases, J shed 4 bases, and the junction held 5 bases outside the gene matches. The germline V gene has CDR1 LGHDT and CDR2 YNNKEL (reference sequence). The CDR3 here is CASSVLAGGGTGELFF. The CDR3 DNA follows: TGTGCCAGCAGCGTACTAGCGGGGGGAGGCACCGGGGAGCTGTTTTTT.

In its sample, this clone was seen a few times. The chain uses TRBV5-4 and TRBJ2-7, with 8 nucleotides matching TRBD1. The CDR3 runs to 15 residues. Germline values: CDR1 SGHNT, CDR2 YYREEE (reference sequence). J was trimmed by 4 bases and V by 0 bases; bases with no gene match: 6. The CDR3 coding sequence is TGTGCCAGCAGCTTGGGGCTCAGGGGGCTATACGAGCAGTACTTC. Encoded protein: CASSLGLRGLYEQYF.

This sequence joins TRBV2 and TRBJ1-5; 7 nucleotides match TRBD1. Germline V gene data show CDR1 as SNHLY and CDR2 as FYNNEI. The CDR3 totals 15 residues. J lost 2 bases, V lost 5 bases, and 6 bases had no gene match. The CDR3 DNA sequence: TGTGCCAGCAGTCCTCCAGGGGGAGGCAATCAGCCCCAGCATTTT. Translated: CASSPPGGGNQPQHF.

The CDR3 loop reads CAWRAGTGTEAFF. DNA of the CDR3: TGTGCCTGGAGAGCCGGGACAGGGACTGAAGCTTTCTTT. The chain uses TRBV30 and TRBJ1-1, with 9 bases identical to TRBD1. The CDR3 sequence is 13 residues long. The germline CDR1 and CDR2 sequences are GTSNPN and SVGIG (reference sequence). V lost 3 bases and J lost 5; bases outside the gene matches: 4.

This rearrangement joins TRBV5-1 to TRBJ2-1, with TRBD2 identical over 10 bases. This CDR3 contains 16 residues. With 0 bases clipped from V and 4 bases from J, the junction kept 4 bases outside the gene matches. Germline V CDR1 and CDR2: SGHRS, YFSETQ. For the CDR3, the DNA is TGCGCCAGCAGCTTGGTAGGGACTAGCGCGTACAATGAGCAGTTCTTC. Amino acid sequence: CASSLVGTSAYNEQFF.

This chain connects TRBV11-2 to TRBJ2-2; 10 bases align to TRBD1. Germline lookup yields CDR1 SGHAT and CDR2 FQNNGV. Trimming at V came to 5 bases and at J to 6 bases, leaving 9 bases not matched to a gene. The CDR3 is 16 amino acids. CDR3 protein: CASSPRQGAFAGELFF. DNA of the CDR3: TGTGCCAGCAGCCCCCGACAGGGGGCATTTGCCGGGGAGCTGTTTTTT.

The sample holds one count of this clone. The rearrangement links TRBV2 to TRBJ2-2; unclear D gene. The V end was cut by 4 bases, the J end by 1 base, with 10 bases between. The length of the CDR3 is 15 residues. From germline, CDR1 is SNHLY and CDR2 FYNNEI. CDR3 in DNA: TGTGCCAGCAGTGTGACTCGTATGAACACCGGGGAGCTGTTTTTT. Amino acid sequence: CASSVTRMNTGELFF.

The V and J genes are TRBV27 and TRBJ2-1; D may be TRBD2 (5 bases). V gave up 6 bases and J gave up 3 bases, with 9 bases separating them. CDR3 length: 13 residues. Looked up from germline, CDR1 is MNHEY and CDR2 is SMNVEV (reference sequence). The chain's CDR3 is CASSNGVYNEQFF. The CDR3 coding sequence is TGTGCCAGCAGCAACGGGGTCTACAATGAGCAGTTCTTC.

The chain carries TRBV30 and TRBJ2-7; 8 bases are shared with TRBD2. This CDR3 is 16 amino acids long. V lost 4 bases, J lost 4 bases, and 15 bases stayed unmatched. From germline, CDR1 is GTSNPN and CDR2 SVGIG (reference sequence). The CDR3 DNA reads TGTGCCTGGACCGCGGAGGGAGTAGCGGGACGTTACGAGCAGTACTTC. Its translation: CAWTAEGVAGRYEQYF.

The gene calls are TRBV14 and TRBJ2-7; perhaps TRBD2 as D (5 bases). CDR3 length: 13 residues. Trimming removed 5 bases from V and 4 bases from J, with 12 bases in between. Germline CDR1 reads SGHDN; CDR2 reads FVKESK. CDR3 coding DNA: TGTGCCAGCAGCATCGCGGAGGAGTACGAGCAGTACTTC. Translation: CASSIAEEYEQYF.

Only one count was recorded for this clone. This chain connects TRBV10-3 to TRBJ2-3; 7 bases are shared with TRBD2. Germline V gene data show CDR1 as ENHRY and CDR2 as SYGVKD. The CDR3 runs to 14 residues. V trimming: 5 bases; J trimming: 0 bases; junction bases outside the gene matches: 2. As DNA, the CDR3 is TGTGCCATCAGTAGCGGGACTAGCACAGATACGCAGTATTTT. Translation gives CAISSGTSTDTQYF.